This T cell receptor beta chain was sequenced for a study of blood T cell repertoires in COVID-19. For the study at large: Acute and convalescent COVID-19 specimens originated in the United States, Italy and Spain. In each case, the material was cDNA or gDNA derived from T cells, B-cell-depleted T cells, or PBMCs.

This CDR3 contains 14 residues. Per the germline V gene, CDR1 is LGHDT and CDR2 is YNNKEL (reference sequence). J was trimmed by 5 bases and V by 4 bases; bases with no gene match: 3. In the study's own analysis: Reference gene primers were amplified, and this amplification served to estimate nucleated cell counts. Assay used: immunoSEQ multiplex PCR; TCRdb lists only in-frame clones, some missing. V, J and clone size are those of that table, while D and trimming were read from the DNA. The repertoire holds some 250,000 clones, about 81% seen once, with around 12% in the top ten. This rearrangement joins TRBV3-1 (or the pseudogene TRBV3-2) to TRBJ2-5; 11 bases align to TRBD2. This clonotype was obtained from a woman aged 55-69 years with active or convalescent COVID-19. Sequencing was carried out using peripheral blood. Here the CDR3 DNA reads TGTGCCAGCAGCCTAGCGGGGGGGCATGAGACCCAGTACTTC. This codes for CASSLAGGHETQYF.